Listed here is a single T cell receptor beta chain. The antigen is unknown. This specimen belongs to a study of cytomegalovirus exposure and HLA in healthy donors. Study-wide results and limits: Analyses of presence and absence presupposed an approximately uniform sequencing depth across donors. Segments of the TCR beta V type were, in most cases, productive about 90% or about 30% of the time in an earlier analysis. In vitro confirmation showed three CMV-associated chains to be CMV antigen specific. What a later analysis reportedly showed was that an Asian-associated ancestry cluster had fewer N-insertions than the 666-donor mean.

Trimming removed 4 bases from V and 1 base from J; junction bases left unmatched: 10. The CDR3 is 16 amino acids. From germline, CDR1 is SGHNT and CDR2 YYREEE (reference sequence). Primers: 60 Vbeta forward and 13 Jbeta reverse. Repertoires were generated with immunoSEQ multiplex PCR, while TCRdb's copy carries only in-frame clones and drops some. This sample has about 140,000 clones, with roughly 85% found just once. This sequence was found in a middle-aged man in good health and CMV-seropositive. The sequenced sample consisted of PBMCs. V is TRBV5-4 and J is TRBJ1-1, with 7 bases matching TRBD1. The CDR3 sequence is CASSPGSTGRNTEAFF. In nucleotides, the CDR3 is TGTGCCAGCAGCCCTGGTTCGACAGGGCGGAACACTGAAGCTTTCTTT.